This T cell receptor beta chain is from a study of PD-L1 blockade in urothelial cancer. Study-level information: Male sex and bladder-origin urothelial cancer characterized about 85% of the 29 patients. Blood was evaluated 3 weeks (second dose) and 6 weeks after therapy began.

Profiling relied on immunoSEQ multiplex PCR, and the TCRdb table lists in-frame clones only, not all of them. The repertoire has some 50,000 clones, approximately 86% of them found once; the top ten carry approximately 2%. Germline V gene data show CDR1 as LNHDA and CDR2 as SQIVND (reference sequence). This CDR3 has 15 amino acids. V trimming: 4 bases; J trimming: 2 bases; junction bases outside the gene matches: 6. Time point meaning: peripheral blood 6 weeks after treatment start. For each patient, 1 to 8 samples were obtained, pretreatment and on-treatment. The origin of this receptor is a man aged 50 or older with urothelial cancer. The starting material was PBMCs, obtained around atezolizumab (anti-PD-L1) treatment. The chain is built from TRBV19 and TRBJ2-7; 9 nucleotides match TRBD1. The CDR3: CASSRAGQGTYEQYF. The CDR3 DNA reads TGTGCCAGTAGTAGGGCGGGACAGGGAACCTACGAGCAGTACTTC.